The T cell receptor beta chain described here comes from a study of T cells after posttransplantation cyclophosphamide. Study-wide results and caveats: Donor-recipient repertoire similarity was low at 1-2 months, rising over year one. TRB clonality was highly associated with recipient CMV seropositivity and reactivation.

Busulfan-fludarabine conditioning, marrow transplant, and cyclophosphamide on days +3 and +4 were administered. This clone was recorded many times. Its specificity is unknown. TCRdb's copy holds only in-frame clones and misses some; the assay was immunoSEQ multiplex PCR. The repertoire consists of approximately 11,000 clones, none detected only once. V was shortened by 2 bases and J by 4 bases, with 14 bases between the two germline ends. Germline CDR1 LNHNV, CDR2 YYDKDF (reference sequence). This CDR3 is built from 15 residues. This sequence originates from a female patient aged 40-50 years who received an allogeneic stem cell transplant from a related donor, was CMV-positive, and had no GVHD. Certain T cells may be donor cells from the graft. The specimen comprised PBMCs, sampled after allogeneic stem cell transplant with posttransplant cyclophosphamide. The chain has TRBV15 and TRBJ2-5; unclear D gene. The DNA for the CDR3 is TGTGCCACCAGCAGACCCCCCTGGTGGGCAGAGACCCAGTACTTC. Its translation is CATSRPPWWAETQYF.